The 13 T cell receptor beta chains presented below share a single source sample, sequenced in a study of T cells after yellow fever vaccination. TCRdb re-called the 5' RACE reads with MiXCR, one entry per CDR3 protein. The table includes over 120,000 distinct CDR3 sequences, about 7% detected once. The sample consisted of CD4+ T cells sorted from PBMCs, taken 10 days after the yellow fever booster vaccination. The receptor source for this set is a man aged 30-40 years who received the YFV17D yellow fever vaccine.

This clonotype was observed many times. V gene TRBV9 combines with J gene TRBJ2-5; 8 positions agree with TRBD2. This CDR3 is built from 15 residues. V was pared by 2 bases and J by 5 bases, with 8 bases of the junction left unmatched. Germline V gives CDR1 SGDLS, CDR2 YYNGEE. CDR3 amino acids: CASSVLAGFGETQYF. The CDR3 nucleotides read TGTGCCAGCAGCGTCCTAGCGGGCTTTGGGGAGACCCAGTACTTC.

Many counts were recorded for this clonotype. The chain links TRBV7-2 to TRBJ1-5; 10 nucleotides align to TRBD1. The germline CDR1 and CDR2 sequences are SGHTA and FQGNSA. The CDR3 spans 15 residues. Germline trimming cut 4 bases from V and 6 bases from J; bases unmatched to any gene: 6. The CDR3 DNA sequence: TGTGCCAGCAGCTCGGACAGGGGGAACGGTCAGCCCCAGCATTTT. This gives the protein CASSSDRGNGQPQHF.

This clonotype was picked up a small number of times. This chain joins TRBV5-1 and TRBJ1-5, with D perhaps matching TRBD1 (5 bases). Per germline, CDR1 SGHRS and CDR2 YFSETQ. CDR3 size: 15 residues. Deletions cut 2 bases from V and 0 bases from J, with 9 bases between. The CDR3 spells CASSLDSYSNQPQHF. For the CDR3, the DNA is TGCGCCAGCAGCTTAGACAGTTATAGCAATCAGCCCCAGCATTTT. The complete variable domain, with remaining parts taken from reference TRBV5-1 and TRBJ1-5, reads KAGVTQTPRYLIKTRGQQVTLSCSPISGHRSVSWYQQTPGQGLQFLFEYFSETQRNKGNFPGRFSGRQFSNSRSEMNVSTLELGDSALYLCASSLDSYSNQPQHFGDGTRLSIL.

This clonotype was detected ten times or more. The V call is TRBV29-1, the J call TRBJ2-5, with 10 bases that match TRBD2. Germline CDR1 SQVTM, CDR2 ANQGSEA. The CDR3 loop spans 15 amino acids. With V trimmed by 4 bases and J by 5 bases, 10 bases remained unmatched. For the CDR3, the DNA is TGCAGCGTTGTAAAGCTAGCGGGAGTTCGGGAGACCCAGTACTTC. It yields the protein CSVVKLAGVRETQYF.

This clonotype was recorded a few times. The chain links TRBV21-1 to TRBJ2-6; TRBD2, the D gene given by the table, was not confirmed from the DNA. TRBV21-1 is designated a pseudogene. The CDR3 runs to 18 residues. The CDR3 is CASSKDTGRSGGANVLTF. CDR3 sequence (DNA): TGTGCCAGCAGCAAAGACACCGGGAGGAGTGGTGGGGCCAACGTCCTGACTTTC.

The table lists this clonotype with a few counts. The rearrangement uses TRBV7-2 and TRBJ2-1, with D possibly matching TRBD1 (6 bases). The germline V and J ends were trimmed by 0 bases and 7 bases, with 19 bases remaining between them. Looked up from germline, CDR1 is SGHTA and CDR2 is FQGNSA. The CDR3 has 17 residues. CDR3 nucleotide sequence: TGTGCCAGCAGCTTAGCGGGGCAGGGGACGCCGAGGAATGAGCAGTTCTTC. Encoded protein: CASSLAGQGTPRNEQFF.

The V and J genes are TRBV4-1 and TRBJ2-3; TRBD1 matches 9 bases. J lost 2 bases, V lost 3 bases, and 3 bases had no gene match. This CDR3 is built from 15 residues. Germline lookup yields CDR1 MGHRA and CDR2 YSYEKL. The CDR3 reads CASSQGQGPTDTQYF. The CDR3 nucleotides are TGCGCCAGCAGCCAGGGACAGGGCCCCACAGATACGCAGTATTTT.

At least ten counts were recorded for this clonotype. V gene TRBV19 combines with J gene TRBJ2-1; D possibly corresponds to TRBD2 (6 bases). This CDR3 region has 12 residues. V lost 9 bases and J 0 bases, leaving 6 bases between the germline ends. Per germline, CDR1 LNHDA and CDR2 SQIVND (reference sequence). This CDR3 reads CASGSSYNEQFF. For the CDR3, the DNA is TGTGCCAGCGGGAGCTCCTACAATGAGCAGTTCTTC. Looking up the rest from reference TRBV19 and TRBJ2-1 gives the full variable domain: DGGITQSPKYLFRKEGQNVTLSCEQNLNHDAMYWYRQDPGQGLRLIYYSQIVNDFQKGDIAEGYSVSREKKESFPLTVTSAQKNPTAFYLCASGSSYNEQFFGPGTRLTVL.

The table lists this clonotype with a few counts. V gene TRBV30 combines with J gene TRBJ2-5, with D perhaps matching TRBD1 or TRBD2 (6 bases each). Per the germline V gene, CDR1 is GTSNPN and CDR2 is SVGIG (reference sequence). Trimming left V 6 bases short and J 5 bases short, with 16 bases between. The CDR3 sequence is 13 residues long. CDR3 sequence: CACSLRGEETQYF. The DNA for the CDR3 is TGTGCCTGTTCTCTAAGGGGGGAGGAGACCCAGTACTTC.

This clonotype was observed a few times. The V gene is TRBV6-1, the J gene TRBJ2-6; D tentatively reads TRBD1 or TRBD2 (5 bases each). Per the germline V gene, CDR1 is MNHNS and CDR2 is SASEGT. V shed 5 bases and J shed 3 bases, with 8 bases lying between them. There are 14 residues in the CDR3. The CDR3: CASSRGDGANVLTF. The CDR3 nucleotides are TGTGCCAGCAGTAGGGGAGATGGGGCCAACGTCCTGACTTTC.

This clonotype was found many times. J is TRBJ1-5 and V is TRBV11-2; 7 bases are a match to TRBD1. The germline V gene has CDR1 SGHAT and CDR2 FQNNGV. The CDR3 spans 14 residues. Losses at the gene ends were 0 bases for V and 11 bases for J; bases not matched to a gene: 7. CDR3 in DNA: TGTGCCAGCAGCTTAGATCCCGGGACAGCAACCCAGCATTTT. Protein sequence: CASSLDPGTATQHF.

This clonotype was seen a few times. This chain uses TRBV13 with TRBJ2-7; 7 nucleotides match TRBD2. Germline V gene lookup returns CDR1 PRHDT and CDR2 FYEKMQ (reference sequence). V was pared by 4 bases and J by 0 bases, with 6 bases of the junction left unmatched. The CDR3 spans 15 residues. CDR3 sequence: CASSSLQRGSYEQYF. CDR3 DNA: TGTGCCAGCAGCTCCCTCCAGCGGGGCTCCTACGAGCAGTACTTC.

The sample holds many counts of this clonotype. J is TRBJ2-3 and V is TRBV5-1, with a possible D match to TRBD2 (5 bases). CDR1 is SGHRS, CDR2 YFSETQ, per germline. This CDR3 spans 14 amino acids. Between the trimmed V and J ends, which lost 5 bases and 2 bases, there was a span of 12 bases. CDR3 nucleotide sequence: TGCGCCAGCAGTGGGGAGAGGGTCACAGATACGCAGTATTTT. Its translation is CASSGERVTDTQYF.